This T cell receptor beta chain was retrieved from a study of regulatory T cells in long-lasting Graves disease. TCR beta libraries were built with iRepertoire HTBI primers and Arm-PCR of CDR3 regions. Using its own MiXCR run on the multiplex PCR reads, TCRdb lists one record per CDR3 protein. The repertoire holds 400,000 to 450,000 distinct CDR3 sequences, with about a quarter as singletons. J lost 6 bases, V lost 4 bases, and 8 bases had no gene match. The V gene's germline CDR1 is LNHDA and CDR2 SQIVND (reference sequence). CDR3 length: 16 amino acids. Specified time point: persistent/refractory GD, antithyroid drugs over 5 years with positive TRAb. From RNA extracted from PBMCs, the TCR library was made.

This clonotype originated in a female donor with Graves disease. V gene TRBV19 combines with J gene TRBJ1-5; TRBD1 matches at 11 bases. Material: peripheral blood mononuclear cells (PBMCs), obtained when the disease was refractory, from a patient treated with antithyroid drugs. CDR3: CASSTRTGGAAQPQHF. The CDR3 DNA reads TGTGCCAGTAGTACCCGGACAGGGGGCGCAGCTCAGCCCCAGCATTTT.